These T cell receptor beta chains were read from a single sample in a study of Graves' ophthalmopathy and Graves' hyperthyroidism. TCRdb redid the calling of the multiplex PCR reads with MiXCR, one entry per CDR3 protein. Here the sample spans hundreds of thousands of distinct CDR3 sequences, roughly 21% being singletons. The material sequenced was peripheral blood. These receptors all come from a woman between 18 and 29 years old with stable Graves' hyperthyroidism. The CDR3 runs from the conserved cysteine through the conserved F or W. D genes are given only for firm matches. Size tells how often a clone was seen (once, few, many) or the class of an expanded clone, and some rows leave it out.

V gene: TRBV12-3/TRBV12-4
D gene: TRBD1
clone size: -
J gene: TRBJ1-5
CDR3 protein: CASRADRASNQPQHF
CDR3 DNA: TGTGCCAGCAGGGCAGACAGGGCTAGCAATCAGCCCCAGCATTTT

V gene: TRBV12-3/TRBV12-4
D gene: -
clone size: few
J gene: TRBJ2-5
CDR3 protein: CASQRLLQETQYF
CDR3 DNA: TGTGCCAGCCAAAGACTCCTCCAAGAGACCCAGTACTTC

V gene: TRBV10-3
D gene: TRBD1
clone size: many
J gene: TRBJ1-1
CDR3 protein: CAISEHRDRETEAFF
CDR3 DNA: TGTGCCATCAGTGAGCACCGGGACAGGGAAACTGAAGCTTTCTTT

V gene: TRBV11-1
D gene: -
clone size: many
J gene: TRBJ2-7
CDR3 protein: CASSPERVASEQYF
CDR3 DNA: TGTGCCAGCAGCCCCGAGAGGGTTGCAAGCGAGCAGTACTTC

V gene: TRBV6-5
D gene: -
clone size: -
J gene: TRBJ1-1
CDR3 protein: CASGSVITEAFF
CDR3 DNA: TGTGCCAGCGGTTCCGTTATCACTGAAGCTTTCTTT

V gene: TRBV28
D gene: -
clone size: many
J gene: TRBJ1-5
CDR3 protein: CASSLGMSSINQPQHF
CDR3 DNA: TGTGCCAGCAGTTTAGGAATGAGCTCGATCAATCAGCCCCAGCATTTT

V gene: TRBV20-1
D gene: TRBD2
clone size: many
J gene: TRBJ2-3
CDR3 protein: CSASPTSGVHDTQYF
CDR3 DNA: TGCAGTGCTTCACCTACTAGCGGGGTACATGATACGCAGTATTTT

V gene: TRBV6-1
D gene: TRBD1
clone size: -
J gene: TRBJ1-2
CDR3 protein: CASSEQGALFGYTF
CDR3 DNA: TGTGCCAGCAGTGAACAGGGGGCGCTTTTTGGCTACACCTTC

V gene: TRBV29-1
D gene: TRBD1
clone size: many
J gene: TRBJ1-1
CDR3 protein: CSVIRTGGNTEAFF
CDR3 DNA: TGCAGCGTGATCCGGACAGGTGGGAACACTGAAGCTTTCTTT

V gene: TRBV20-1
D gene: -
clone size: many
J gene: TRBJ2-7
CDR3 protein: CSASPSYEQYF
CDR3 DNA: TGCAGTGCTAGTCCCTCCTACGAGCAGTACTTC

V gene: TRBV20-1
D gene: -
clone size: few
J gene: TRBJ2-2
CDR3 protein: CSARAFTGTGELFF
CDR3 DNA: TGCAGTGCTAGGGCTTTTACAGGGACCGGGGAGCTGTTTTTT

V gene: TRBV12-3/TRBV12-4
D gene: TRBD1
clone size: many
J gene: TRBJ1-5
CDR3 protein: CASRENRGWNQPQHF
CDR3 DNA: TGTGCCAGCAGGGAAAACAGGGGATGGAATCAGCCCCAGCATTTT

V gene: TRBV5-1
D gene: -
clone size: many
J gene: TRBJ1-1
CDR3 protein: CASSFQGWDTEAFF
CDR3 DNA: TGCGCCAGCAGCTTTCAGGGCTGGGACACTGAAGCTTTCTTT

V gene: TRBV6-1
D gene: -
clone size: many
J gene: TRBJ2-7
CDR3 protein: CASSEKGDGYEQYF
CDR3 DNA: TGTGCCAGCAGTGAAAAAGGGGACGGCTACGAGCAGTACTTC

V gene: TRBV18
D gene: -
clone size: -
J gene: TRBJ2-7
CDR3 protein: CASSPGRGDTSYEQYF
CDR3 DNA: TGTGCCAGCTCACCAGGACGGGGAGACACTTCCTACGAGCAGTACTTC

V gene: TRBV7-7
D gene: TRBD1
clone size: many
J gene: TRBJ1-1
CDR3 protein: CASSSSTGGFLKWVVTEAFF
CDR3 DNA: TGTGCCAGCAGCTCTTCGACAGGGGGCTTCCTCAAATGGGTTGTGACTGAAGCTTTCTTT

V gene: TRBV28
D gene: -
clone size: many
J gene: TRBJ2-7
CDR3 protein: CASSAEWAGTDYEQYF
CDR3 DNA: TGTGCCAGCAGCGCGGAGTGGGCGGGGACGGACTACGAGCAGTACTTC

V gene: TRBV6-1
D gene: -
clone size: -
J gene: TRBJ2-5
CDR3 protein: CASSEIGQETQYF
CDR3 DNA: TGTGCCAGCAGTGAAATAGGCCAAGAGACCCAGTACTTC

V gene: TRBV20-1
D gene: TRBD2
clone size: many
J gene: TRBJ2-5
CDR3 protein: CSGGGETQYF
CDR3 DNA: TGCAGTGGGGGGGGAGAGACCCAGTACTTC

V gene: TRBV12-3/TRBV12-4
D gene: -
clone size: many
J gene: TRBJ1-1
CDR3 protein: CASTSPGTEAFF
CDR3 DNA: TGTGCCAGCACTTCACCGGGGACTGAAGCTTTCTTT

V gene: TRBV2
D gene: -
clone size: many
J gene: TRBJ1-1
CDR3 protein: CASSEEAGNTEAFF
CDR3 DNA: TGTGCCAGCAGTGAAGAAGCGGGGAACACTGAAGCTTTCTTT

V gene: TRBV29-1
D gene: -
clone size: many
J gene: TRBJ1-5
CDR3 protein: CSVGLPDQPQHF
CDR3 DNA: TGCAGCGTTGGACTCCCTGATCAGCCCCAGCATTTT

V gene: TRBV29-1
D gene: -
clone size: many
J gene: TRBJ2-2
CDR3 protein: CSVEASGGYTGELFF
CDR3 DNA: TGCAGCGTTGAAGCCTCCGGGGGATACACCGGGGAGCTGTTTTTT

V gene: TRBV29-1
D gene: -
clone size: many
J gene: TRBJ1-2
CDR3 protein: CSVVAGDSYTF
CDR3 DNA: TGCAGCGTTGTGGCCGGCGATTCCTACACCTTC